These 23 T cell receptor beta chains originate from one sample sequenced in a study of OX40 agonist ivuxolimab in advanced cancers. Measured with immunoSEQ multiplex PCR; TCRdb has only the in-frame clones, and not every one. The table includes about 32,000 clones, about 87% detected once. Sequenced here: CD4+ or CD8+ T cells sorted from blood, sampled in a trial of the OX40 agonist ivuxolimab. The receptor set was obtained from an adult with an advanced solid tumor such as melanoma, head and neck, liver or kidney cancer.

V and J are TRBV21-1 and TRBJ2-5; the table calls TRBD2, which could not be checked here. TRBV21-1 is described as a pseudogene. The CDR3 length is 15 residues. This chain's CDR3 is CASNKAGGQPKTQYF. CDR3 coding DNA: TGTGCCAGCAACAAAGCGGGGGGGCAACCGAAGACCCAGTACTTC.

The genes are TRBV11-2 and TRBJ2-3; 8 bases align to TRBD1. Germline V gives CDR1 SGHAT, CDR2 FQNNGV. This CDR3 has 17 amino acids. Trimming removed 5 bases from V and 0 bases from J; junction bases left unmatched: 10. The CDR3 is CASSPHDRGWSTDTQYF. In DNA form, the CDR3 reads TGTGCCAGCAGCCCCCATGACAGGGGTTGGAGCACAGATACGCAGTATTTT.

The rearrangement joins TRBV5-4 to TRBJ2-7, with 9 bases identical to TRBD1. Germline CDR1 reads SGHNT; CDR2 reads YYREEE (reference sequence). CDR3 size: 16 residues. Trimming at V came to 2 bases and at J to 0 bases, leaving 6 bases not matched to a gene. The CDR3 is CASSLTGTGSSYEQYF. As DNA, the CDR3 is TGTGCCAGCAGCTTAACCGGGACAGGGAGCTCCTACGAGCAGTACTTC.

The CDR3 nucleotides are TGTGCCAGCAGCCTAGCCCGGGCGGGCGCTACCTACGAGCAGTACTTC. It translates to CASSLARAGATYEQYF. This chain uses TRBV11-2 with TRBJ2-7, with D possibly TRBD2 on 5 matching bases. Trimming pared 5 bases from V and 2 bases from J, leaving 19 bases between. Looked up from germline, CDR1 is SGHAT and CDR2 is FQNNGV. The CDR3 has 16 residues. Filled out from reference TRBV11-2 and TRBJ2-7, the complete variable domain reads EAGVAQSPRYKIIEKRQSVAFWCNPISGHATLYWYQQILGQGPKLLIQFQNNGVVDDSQLPKDRFSAERLKGVDSTLKIQPAKLEDSAVYLCASSLARAGATYEQYFGPGTRLTVT.

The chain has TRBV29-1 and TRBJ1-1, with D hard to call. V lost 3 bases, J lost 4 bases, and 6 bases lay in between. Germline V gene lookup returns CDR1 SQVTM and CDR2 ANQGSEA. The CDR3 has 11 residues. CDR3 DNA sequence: TGCAGCGTTGATCTCCCCACTGAAGCTTTCTTT. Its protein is CSVDLPTEAFF.

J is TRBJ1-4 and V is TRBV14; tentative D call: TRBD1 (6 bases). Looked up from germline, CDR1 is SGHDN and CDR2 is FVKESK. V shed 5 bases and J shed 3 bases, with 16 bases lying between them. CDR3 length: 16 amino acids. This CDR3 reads CASSLDSGDPNEKLFF. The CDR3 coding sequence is TGTGCCAGCAGCTTAGACTCAGGGGATCCTAATGAAAAACTGTTTTTT.

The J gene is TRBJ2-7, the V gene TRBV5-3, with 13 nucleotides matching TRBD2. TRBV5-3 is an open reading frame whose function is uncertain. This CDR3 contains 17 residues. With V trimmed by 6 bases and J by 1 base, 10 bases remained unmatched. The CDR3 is CARTMQRTSGGSYEQYF. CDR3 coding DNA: TGTGCCAGAACAATGCAGAGGACTAGCGGGGGTTCCTACGAGCAGTACTTC.

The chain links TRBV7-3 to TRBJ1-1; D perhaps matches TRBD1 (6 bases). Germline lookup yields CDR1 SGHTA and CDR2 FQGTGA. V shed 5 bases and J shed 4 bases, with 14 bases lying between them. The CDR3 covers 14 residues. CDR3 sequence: CASSQVGGLTEAFF. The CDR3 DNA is TGTGCCAGCAGCCAGGTCGGGGGGCTCACTGAAGCTTTCTTT.

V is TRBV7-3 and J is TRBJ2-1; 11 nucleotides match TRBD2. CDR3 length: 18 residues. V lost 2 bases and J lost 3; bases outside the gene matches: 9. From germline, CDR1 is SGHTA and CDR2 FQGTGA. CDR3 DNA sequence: TGTGCCAGCAGCTTAGGTCGGGGACTAGCGGATTTCTACAATGAGCAGTTCTTC. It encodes CASSLGRGLADFYNEQFF. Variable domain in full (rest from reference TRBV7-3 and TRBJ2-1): GAGVSQTPSNKVTEKGKYVELRCDPISGHTALYWYRQSLGQGPEFLIYFQGTGAADDSGLPNDRFFAVRPEGSVSTLKIQRTERGDSAVYLCASSLGRGLADFYNEQFFGPGTRLTVL.

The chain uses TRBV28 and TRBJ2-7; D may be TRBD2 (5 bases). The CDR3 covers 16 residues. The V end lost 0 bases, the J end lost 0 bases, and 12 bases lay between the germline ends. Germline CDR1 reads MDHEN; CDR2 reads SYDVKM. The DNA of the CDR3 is TGTGCCAGCAGTTTATGGATCGCGGGTCGCTCCTACGAGCAGTACTTC. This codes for CASSLWIAGRSYEQYF.

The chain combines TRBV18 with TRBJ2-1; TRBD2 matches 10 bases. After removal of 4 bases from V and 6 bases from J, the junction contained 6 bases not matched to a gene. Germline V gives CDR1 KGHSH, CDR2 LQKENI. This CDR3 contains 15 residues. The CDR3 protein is CASSRLAGGPNEQFF. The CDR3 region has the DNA TGTGCCAGCTCACGACTAGCGGGTGGCCCCAATGAGCAGTTCTTC.

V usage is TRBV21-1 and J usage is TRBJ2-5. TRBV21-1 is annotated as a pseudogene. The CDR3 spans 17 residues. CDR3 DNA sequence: TGTGCCAGCGATCACAAAGGGACGGATTCCGCGCAAGAGACCCAGTACTTC. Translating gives CASDHKGTDSAQETQYF.

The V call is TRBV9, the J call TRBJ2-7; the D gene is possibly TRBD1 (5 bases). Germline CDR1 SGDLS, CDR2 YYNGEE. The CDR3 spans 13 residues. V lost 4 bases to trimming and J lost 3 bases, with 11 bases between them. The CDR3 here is CASSPQGYYEQYF. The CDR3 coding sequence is TGTGCCAGCAGCCCCCAGGGCTACTACGAGCAGTACTTC.

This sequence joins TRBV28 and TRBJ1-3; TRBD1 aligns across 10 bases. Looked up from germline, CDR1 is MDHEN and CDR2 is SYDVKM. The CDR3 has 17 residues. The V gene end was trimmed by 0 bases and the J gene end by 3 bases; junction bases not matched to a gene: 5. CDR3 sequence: CASSLWDRGFGGNTIYF. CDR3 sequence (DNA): TGTGCCAGCAGTTTATGGGACAGGGGGTTCGGTGGAAACACCATATATTTT.

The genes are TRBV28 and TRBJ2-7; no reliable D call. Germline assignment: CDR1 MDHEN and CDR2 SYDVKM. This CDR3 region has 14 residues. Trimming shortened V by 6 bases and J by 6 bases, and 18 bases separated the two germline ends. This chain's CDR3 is CASRYLSEAGEQYF. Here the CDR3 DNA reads TGTGCCAGCAGGTACCTCTCTGAGGCCGGCGAGCAGTACTTC.

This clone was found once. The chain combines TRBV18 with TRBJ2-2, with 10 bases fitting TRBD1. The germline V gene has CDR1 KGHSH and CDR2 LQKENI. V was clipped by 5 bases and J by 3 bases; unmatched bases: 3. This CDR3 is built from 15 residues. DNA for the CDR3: TGTGCCAGCTCAGGACAGGGGGTTGACACCGGGGAGCTGTTTTTT. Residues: CASSGQGVDTGELFF.

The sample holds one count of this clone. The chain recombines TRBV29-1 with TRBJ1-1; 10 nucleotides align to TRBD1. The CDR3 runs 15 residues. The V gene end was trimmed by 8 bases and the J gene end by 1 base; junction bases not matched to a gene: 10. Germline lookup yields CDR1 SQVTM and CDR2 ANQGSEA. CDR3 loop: CSTYRDRGSNTEAFF. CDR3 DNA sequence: TGCAGCACCTACCGGGACAGGGGTTCGAACACTGAAGCTTTCTTT.

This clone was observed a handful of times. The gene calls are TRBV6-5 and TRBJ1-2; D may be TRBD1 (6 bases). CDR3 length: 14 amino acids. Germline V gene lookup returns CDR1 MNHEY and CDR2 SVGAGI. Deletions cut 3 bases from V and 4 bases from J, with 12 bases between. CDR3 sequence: CASSYTGYGYGYTF. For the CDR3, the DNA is TGTGCCAGCAGTTATACAGGGTACGGCTATGGCTACACCTTC.

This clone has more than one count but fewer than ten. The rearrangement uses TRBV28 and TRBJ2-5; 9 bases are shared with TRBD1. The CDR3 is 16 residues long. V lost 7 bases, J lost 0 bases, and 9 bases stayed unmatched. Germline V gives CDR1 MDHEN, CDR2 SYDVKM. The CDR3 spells CASTPGDRAYQETQYF. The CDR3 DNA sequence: TGTGCCAGCACCCCCGGGGACAGGGCCTACCAAGAGACCCAGTACTTC.

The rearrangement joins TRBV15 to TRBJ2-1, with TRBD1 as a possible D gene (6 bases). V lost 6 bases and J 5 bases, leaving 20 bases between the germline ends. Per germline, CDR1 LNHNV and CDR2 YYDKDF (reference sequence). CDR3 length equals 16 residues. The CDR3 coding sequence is TGTGCCACCAGTCAGGGGACCACCACGTATGACAATGAGCAGTTCTTC. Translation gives CATSQGTTTYDNEQFF.

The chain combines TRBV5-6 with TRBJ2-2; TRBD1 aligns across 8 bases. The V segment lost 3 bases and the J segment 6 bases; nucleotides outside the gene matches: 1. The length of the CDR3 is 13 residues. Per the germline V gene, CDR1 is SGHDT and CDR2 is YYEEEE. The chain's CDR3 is CASSWTGPGELFF. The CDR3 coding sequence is TGTGCCAGCAGCTGGACAGGGCCCGGGGAGCTGTTTTTT.

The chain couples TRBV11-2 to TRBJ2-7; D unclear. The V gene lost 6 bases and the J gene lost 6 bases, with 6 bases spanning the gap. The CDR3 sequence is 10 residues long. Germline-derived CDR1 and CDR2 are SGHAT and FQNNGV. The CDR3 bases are TGTGCCAGCAGGGACGGCGAGCAGTACTTC. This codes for CASRDGEQYF. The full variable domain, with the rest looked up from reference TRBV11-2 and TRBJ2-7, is EAGVAQSPRYKIIEKRQSVAFWCNPISGHATLYWYQQILGQGPKLLIQFQNNGVVDDSQLPKDRFSAERLKGVDSTLKIQPAKLEDSAVYLCASRDGEQYFGPGTRLTVT.

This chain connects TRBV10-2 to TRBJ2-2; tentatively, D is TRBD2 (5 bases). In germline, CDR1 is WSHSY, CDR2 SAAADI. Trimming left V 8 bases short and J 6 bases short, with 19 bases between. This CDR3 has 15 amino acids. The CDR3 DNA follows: TGCGCCAGCGCGTATCCGACTAATGAGGCCGGGGAGCTGTTTTTT. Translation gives CASAYPTNEAGELFF.